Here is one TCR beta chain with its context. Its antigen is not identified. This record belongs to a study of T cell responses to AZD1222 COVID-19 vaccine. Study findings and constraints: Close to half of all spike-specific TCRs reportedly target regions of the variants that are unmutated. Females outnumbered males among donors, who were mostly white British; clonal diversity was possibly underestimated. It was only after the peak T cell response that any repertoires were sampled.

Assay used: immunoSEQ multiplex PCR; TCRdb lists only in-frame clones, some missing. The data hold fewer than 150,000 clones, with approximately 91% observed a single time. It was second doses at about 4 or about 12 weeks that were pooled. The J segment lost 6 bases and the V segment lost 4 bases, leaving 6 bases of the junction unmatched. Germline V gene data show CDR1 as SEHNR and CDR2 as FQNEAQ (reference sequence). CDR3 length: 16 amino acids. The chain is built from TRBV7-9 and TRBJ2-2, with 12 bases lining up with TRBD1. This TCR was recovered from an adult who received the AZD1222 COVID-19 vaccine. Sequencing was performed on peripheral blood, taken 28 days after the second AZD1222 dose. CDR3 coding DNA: TGTGCCAGCAGCTCGGCAGGGACAGGGGGCCCCGGGGAGCTGTTTTTT. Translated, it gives CASSSAGTGGPGELFF.